The rows below give T cell receptor beta chains drawn from one sample of a study of CD8 T cells in acute hepatitis C reinfection. Some clones are missing from TCRdb's copy, which holds only in-frame ones; the method was immunoSEQ multiplex PCR. The table includes over 35,000 clones, roughly 89% detected once. Material: naive CD8+ T cells from PBMCs. All receptors derive from a man aged 25 to 45 with chronic hepatitis C. CDR3s include the opening cysteine and the closing phenylalanine or tryptophan. D genes are given only for firm matches. Expanded clones get a size class; other rows say once, few or many, or leave the size out.

V gene: TRBV7-9
J gene: TRBJ1-1
clone size: .
CDR3 length: 12
D gene: .
CDR3 protein: CASSPRPTEAFF
CDR3 DNA: TGTGCCAGCAGCCCCCGCCCCACTGAAGCTTTCTTT

V gene: TRBV30
J gene: TRBJ2-1
clone size: .
CDR3 length: 13
D gene: TRBD2
CDR3 protein: CAWSGGAGDEQFF
CDR3 DNA: TGTGCCTGGAGCGGGGGGGCAGGTGATGAGCAGTTCTTC

V gene: TRBV9
J gene: TRBJ2-1
clone size: .
CDR3 length: 15
D gene: TRBD2
CDR3 protein: CASSPTSGVYNEQFF
CDR3 DNA: TGTGCCAGCAGCCCGACTAGCGGGGTTTACAATGAGCAGTTCTTC

V gene: TRBV27
J gene: TRBJ2-7
clone size: .
CDR3 length: 13
D gene: .
CDR3 protein: CASSFSSSYEQYF
CDR3 DNA: TGTGCCAGCAGTTTCTCGAGTTCCTACGAGCAGTACTTC

V gene: TRBV13
J gene: TRBJ1-6
clone size: once
CDR3 length: 15
D gene: .
CDR3 protein: CASSLTSDYNSPLHF
CDR3 DNA: TGTGCCAGCAGCTTAACGTCTGACTATAATTCACCCCTCCACTTT

V gene: TRBV7-6
J gene: TRBJ2-3
clone size: .
CDR3 length: 16
D gene: .
CDR3 protein: CASSFPPETSTDTQYF
CDR3 DNA: TGTGCCAGCAGCTTCCCTCCAGAGACTAGCACAGATACGCAGTATTTT

V gene: TRBV25-1
J gene: TRBJ2-1
clone size: .
CDR3 length: 16
D gene: .
CDR3 protein: CASSELDFTRENEQFF
CDR3 DNA: TGTGCCAGCAGTGAATTGGACTTCACGAGGGAGAATGAGCAGTTCTTC

V gene: TRBV5-1
J gene: TRBJ1-2
clone size: .
CDR3 length: 15
D gene: .
CDR3 protein: CASSLERPLDYGYTF
CDR3 DNA: TGCGCCAGCAGCTTGGAAAGGCCTCTAGACTATGGCTACACCTTC

V gene: TRBV18
J gene: TRBJ2-1
clone size: .
CDR3 length: 16
D gene: .
CDR3 protein: CASSPWEGQSYNEQFF
CDR3 DNA: TGTGCCAGCTCACCTTGGGAGGGACAGTCCTACAATGAGCAGTTCTTC

V gene: TRBV5-5
J gene: TRBJ2-7
clone size: .
CDR3 length: 13
D gene: .
CDR3 protein: CASSLVVAYEQYF
CDR3 DNA: TGTGCCAGCAGCTTGGTGGTTGCCTACGAGCAGTACTTC

V gene: TRBV6-1
J gene: TRBJ2-2
clone size: once
CDR3 length: 14
D gene: TRBD2
CDR3 protein: CASSELADTGELFF
CDR3 DNA: TGTGCCAGCAGTGAACTAGCGGACACCGGGGAGCTGTTTTTT

V gene: TRBV2
J gene: TRBJ1-4
clone size: .
CDR3 length: 15
D gene: .
CDR3 protein: CASSEAAAANEKLFF
CDR3 DNA: TGTGCCAGCAGTGAAGCGGCGGCAGCGAATGAAAAACTGTTTTTT

V gene: TRBV6-5
J gene: TRBJ2-2
clone size: .
CDR3 length: 13
D gene: .
CDR3 protein: CASSYNGAGELFF
CDR3 DNA: TGTGCCAGCAGTTACAACGGAGCCGGGGAGCTGTTTTTT

V gene: TRBV27
J gene: TRBJ2-2
clone size: .
CDR3 length: 16
D gene: .
CDR3 protein: CASSLWGPSRTGELFF
CDR3 DNA: TGTGCCAGCAGTTTATGGGGGCCATCCCGCACCGGGGAGCTGTTTTTT

V gene: TRBV2
J gene: TRBJ2-3
clone size: .
CDR3 length: 15
D gene: TRBD2
CDR3 protein: CATPSGGAITDTQYF
CDR3 DNA: TGTGCCACTCCTAGCGGGGGGGCCATAACAGATACGCAGTATTTT

V gene: TRBV5-1
J gene: TRBJ2-7
clone size: .
CDR3 length: 13
D gene: .
CDR3 protein: CASSYDRAYEQYF
CDR3 DNA: TGCGCCAGCAGCTACGACAGAGCCTACGAGCAGTACTTC

V gene: TRBV5-1
J gene: TRBJ2-7
clone size: once
CDR3 length: 13
D gene: .
CDR3 protein: CASSLQGPYEQYF
CDR3 DNA: TGCGCCAGCAGCTTACAGGGACCCTACGAGCAGTACTTC

V gene: TRBV7-9
J gene: TRBJ2-7
clone size: .
CDR3 length: 13
D gene: .
CDR3 protein: CASSAGIAYEQYF
CDR3 DNA: TGTGCCAGCAGCGCGGGGATCGCCTACGAGCAGTACTTC

V gene: TRBV29-1
J gene: TRBJ2-7
clone size: .
CDR3 length: 14
D gene: TRBD1
CDR3 protein: CSVEAGDRAYEQYF
CDR3 DNA: TGCAGCGTTGAAGCCGGGGACAGGGCCTACGAGCAGTACTTC

V gene: TRBV14
J gene: TRBJ1-1
clone size: .
CDR3 length: 17
D gene: .
CDR3 protein: CASSQDVAPTENTEAFF
CDR3 DNA: TGTGCCAGCAGCCAAGACGTAGCGCCGACTGAGAACACTGAAGCTTTCTTT

V gene: TRBV7-9
J gene: TRBJ2-5
clone size: .
CDR3 length: 16
D gene: TRBD1
CDR3 protein: CASSSRDRGYQETQYF
CDR3 DNA: TGTGCCAGCAGCTCCCGGGACAGGGGGTACCAAGAGACCCAGTACTTC

V gene: TRBV6-5
J gene: TRBJ1-4
clone size: .
CDR3 length: 16
D gene: .
CDR3 protein: CASSYAATGWREKLFF
CDR3 DNA: TGTGCCAGCAGTTACGCCGCTACAGGGTGGAGAGAAAAACTGTTTTTT

V gene: TRBV11-2
J gene: TRBJ2-1
clone size: .
CDR3 length: 16
D gene: TRBD2
CDR3 protein: CASSSERGGFYNEQFF
CDR3 DNA: TGTGCCAGCAGCTCTGAGCGGGGGGGCTTCTACAATGAGCAGTTCTTC

V gene: TRBV29-1
J gene: TRBJ2-2
clone size: .
CDR3 length: 11
D gene: .
CDR3 protein: CSALQIGELFF
CDR3 DNA: TGCAGCGCCCTACAGATTGGGGAGCTGTTTTTT

V gene: TRBV10-1
J gene: TRBJ1-1
clone size: .
CDR3 length: 14
D gene: .
CDR3 protein: CASSESPRDTEAFF
CDR3 DNA: TGCGCCAGCAGTGAGTCGCCCAGGGACACTGAAGCTTTCTTT

V gene: TRBV19
J gene: TRBJ2-5
clone size: once
CDR3 length: 15
D gene: TRBD2
CDR3 protein: CASSHWTSGEETQYF
CDR3 DNA: TGTGCCAGTAGTCATTGGACTAGCGGGGAAGAGACCCAGTACTTC

V gene: TRBV9
J gene: TRBJ2-2
clone size: .
CDR3 length: 15
D gene: .
CDR3 protein: CASRGTTGEGGELFF
CDR3 DNA: TGTGCCAGCAGAGGAACGACAGGGGAGGGCGGGGAGCTGTTTTTT

V gene: TRBV27
J gene: TRBJ2-3
clone size: .
CDR3 length: 16
D gene: .
CDR3 protein: CASSGIGGVYTDTQYF
CDR3 DNA: TGTGCCAGCAGTGGGATCGGAGGGGTTTACACAGATACGCAGTATTTT

V gene: TRBV4-1
J gene: TRBJ1-3
clone size: once
CDR3 length: 15
D gene: .
CDR3 protein: CASSPLLNSGNTIYF
CDR3 DNA: TGCGCCAGCAGCCCTTTACTGAACTCTGGAAACACCATATATTTT

V gene: TRBV19
J gene: TRBJ2-7
clone size: .
CDR3 length: 14
D gene: .
CDR3 protein: CASSPSRGGYEQYF
CDR3 DNA: TGTGCCAGTAGTCCAAGTAGAGGGGGCTACGAGCAGTACTTC

V gene: TRBV6-6
J gene: TRBJ2-5
clone size: .
CDR3 length: 14
D gene: TRBD2
CDR3 protein: CASSYDAGEETQYF
CDR3 DNA: TGTGCCAGCAGTTACGACGCGGGAGAAGAGACCCAGTACTTC

V gene: TRBV29-1
J gene: TRBJ1-1
clone size: .
CDR3 length: 13
D gene: TRBD1
CDR3 protein: CSGGEGANTEAFF
CDR3 DNA: TGCAGCGGGGGGGAGGGGGCGAACACTGAAGCTTTCTTT

V gene: TRBV6-5
J gene: TRBJ2-7
clone size: .
CDR3 length: 15
D gene: TRBD2
CDR3 protein: CASKEGLAGGYEQYF
CDR3 DNA: TGTGCCAGCAAGGAGGGACTAGCGGGAGGCTACGAGCAGTACTTC

V gene: TRBV7-6
J gene: TRBJ2-3
clone size: .
CDR3 length: 15
D gene: .
CDR3 protein: CASSLVGGGADTQYF
CDR3 DNA: TGTGCCAGCAGCTTAGTCGGTGGGGGAGCAGATACGCAGTATTTT

V gene: TRBV5-4
J gene: TRBJ2-1
clone size: once
CDR3 length: 15
D gene: TRBD1
CDR3 protein: CASSGPGQPDNEQFF
CDR3 DNA: TGTGCCAGCAGCGGACCGGGACAGCCCGACAATGAGCAGTTCTTC

V gene: TRBV7-9
J gene: TRBJ2-7
clone size: few
CDR3 length: 12
D gene: .
CDR3 protein: CASSFLVGEQYF
CDR3 DNA: TGTGCCAGCAGCTTCCTAGTGGGCGAGCAGTACTTC

V gene: TRBV2
J gene: TRBJ2-2
clone size: .
CDR3 length: 13
D gene: .
CDR3 protein: CASTRSSLRELFF
CDR3 DNA: TGTGCCAGCACCCGAAGCAGTCTGAGGGAGCTGTTTTTT

V gene: TRBV6-5
J gene: TRBJ2-3
clone size: .
CDR3 length: 12
D gene: .
CDR3 protein: CASSPQGNTQYF
CDR3 DNA: TGTGCCAGCAGCCCACAGGGAAATACGCAGTATTTT

V gene: TRBV19
J gene: TRBJ2-1
clone size: .
CDR3 length: 14
D gene: .
CDR3 protein: CASNQGARYNEQFF
CDR3 DNA: TGTGCCAGTAATCAAGGGGCGCGATACAATGAGCAGTTCTTC

V gene: TRBV10-1
J gene: TRBJ2-1
clone size: once
CDR3 length: 13
D gene: TRBD2
CDR3 protein: CASSGLAGQEQFF
CDR3 DNA: TGCGCCAGCAGTGGTCTAGCGGGGCAGGAGCAGTTCTTC

V gene: TRBV7-9
J gene: TRBJ1-3
clone size: .
CDR3 length: 10
D gene: .
CDR3 protein: CASRGNTIYF
CDR3 DNA: TGTGCCAGCCGTGGAAACACCATATATTTT

V gene: TRBV9
J gene: TRBJ2-7
clone size: .
CDR3 length: 15
D gene: .
CDR3 protein: CASSVGGTGTGEQYF
CDR3 DNA: TGTGCCAGCAGCGTAGGAGGAACGGGGACGGGGGAGCAGTACTTC

V gene: TRBV28
J gene: TRBJ2-5
clone size: .
CDR3 length: 15
D gene: TRBD1
CDR3 protein: CASSFPRQGQETQYF
CDR3 DNA: TGTGCCAGCAGTTTTCCCCGACAGGGTCAAGAGACCCAGTACTTC

V gene: TRBV27
J gene: TRBJ1-1
clone size: few
CDR3 length: 13
D gene: .
CDR3 protein: CASSLSVNTEAFF
CDR3 DNA: TGTGCCAGCAGTTTATCCGTGAACACTGAAGCTTTCTTT

V gene: TRBV6-6
J gene: TRBJ1-1
clone size: .
CDR3 length: 14
D gene: .
CDR3 protein: CAAGEGAFGTEAFF
CDR3 DNA: TGTGCCGCTGGGGAAGGGGCGTTCGGCACTGAAGCTTTCTTT

V gene: TRBV4-3
J gene: TRBJ2-7
clone size: .
CDR3 length: 13
D gene: .
CDR3 protein: CASSPARDYEQYF
CDR3 DNA: TGCGCCAGCAGCCCAGCACGAGACTACGAGCAGTACTTC